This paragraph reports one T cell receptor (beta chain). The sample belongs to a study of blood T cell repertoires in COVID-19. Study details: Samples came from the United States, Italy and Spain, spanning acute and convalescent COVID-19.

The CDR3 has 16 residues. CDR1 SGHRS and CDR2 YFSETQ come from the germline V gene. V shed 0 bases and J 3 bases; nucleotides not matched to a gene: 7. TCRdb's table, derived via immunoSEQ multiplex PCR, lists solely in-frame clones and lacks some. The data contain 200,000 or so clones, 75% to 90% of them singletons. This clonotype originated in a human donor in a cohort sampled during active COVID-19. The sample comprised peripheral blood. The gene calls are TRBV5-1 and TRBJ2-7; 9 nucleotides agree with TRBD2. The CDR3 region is CASSLDLAGIGYEQYF. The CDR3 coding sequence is TGCGCCAGCAGCTTGGACCTAGCGGGAATCGGCTACGAGCAGTACTTC. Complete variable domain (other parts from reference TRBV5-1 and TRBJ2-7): KAGVTQTPRYLIKTRGQQVTLSCSPISGHRSVSWYQQTPGQGLQFLFEYFSETQRNKGNFPGRFSGRQFSNSRSEMNVSTLELGDSALYLCASSLDLAGIGYEQYFGPGTRLTVT.